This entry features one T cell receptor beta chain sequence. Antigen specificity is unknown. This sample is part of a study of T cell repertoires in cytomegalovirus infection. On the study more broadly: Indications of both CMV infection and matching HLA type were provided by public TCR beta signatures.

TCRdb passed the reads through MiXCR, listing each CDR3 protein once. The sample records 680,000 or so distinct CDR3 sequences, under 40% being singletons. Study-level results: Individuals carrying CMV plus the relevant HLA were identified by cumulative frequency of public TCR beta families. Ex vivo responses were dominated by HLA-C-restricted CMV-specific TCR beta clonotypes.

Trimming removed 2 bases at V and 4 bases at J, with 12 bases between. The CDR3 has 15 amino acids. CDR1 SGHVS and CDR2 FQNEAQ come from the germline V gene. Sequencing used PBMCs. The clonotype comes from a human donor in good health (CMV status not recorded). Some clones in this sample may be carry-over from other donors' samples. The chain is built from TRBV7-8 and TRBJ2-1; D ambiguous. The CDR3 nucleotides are TGTGCCAGCAGCTTAAACACGATGCGATACAATGAGCAGTTCTTC. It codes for CASSLNTMRYNEQFF.